This record covers a single T cell receptor (beta chain). Its antigen is unknown. Base qualities are not recorded, but no much larger clone differs from it by a single base. The data were obtained in a study of Ad26.COV2.S vaccination and SARS-CoV-2 variants (dated by TCRdb to the early 2020s). As for the study more broadly: TCRbeta repertoire sequencing served as the tool for gauging how specific and how broad the SARS-CoV-2-reactive T cell receptors were following Ad26.COV2.S vaccination. A total of 32 samples were included in the TCR-sequenced set, comprising 19 Ad26.COV2.S vaccine recipients, 5 placebo recipients and 8 SARS-CoV-2 convalescent individuals.

The CDR3 starts with the cysteine, ends with the phenylalanine, and has 13 residues. Only the CDR3 DNA stays, 39 bases, in frame from base 1. Trimming takes 3 bases from V and 6 bases from J, and the germline ends sit 11 bases apart. Taken from the germline V gene (reference sequence), the CDR1 and CDR2 loops are LNHDA and SQIVND. Read against the paper, the sample's time point label means: individuals recovered from natural SARS-CoV-2 infection. Broad study findings and their caveats: Spike-specific TCR breadth was higher in Ad26.COV2.S recipients than in placebo recipients (P = 0.0014). Non-spike TCR breadth was comparable between vaccine and placebo recipients, consistent with the vaccine containing only spike. The authors noted that total T cell responses may have been underestimated by the TCR breadth and depth analyses. After vaccination, spike-specific CD8+ and CD4+ T cell responses were reported to show substantial breadth.

The immunoSEQ Assay was used to sequence TCRbeta CDR3 regions. After extraction, genomic DNA underwent amplification by bias-controlled multiplex PCR, followed by high-throughput sequencing. As for how the authors treated the data: To quantify the absolute abundance of each unique TCRbeta CDR3 region, sequences were collapsed and filtered. Usable DNA was measured by amplifying reference genes present in all nucleated cells, and TCRbeta template counts were normalized to that usable DNA to estimate T cell fraction. Repertoire TCRs were annotated as SARS-CoV-2-specific when V gene, CDR3 amino acid sequence and J gene were exactly matched to a known reactive TCR set. The reference SARS-CoV-2 TCR set was obtained from MIRA and was filtered for enrichment in COVID-19-positive ImmuneCODE repertoires, whereby public or cross-reactive TCRs were removed. Based on the MIRA antigens, annotated TCRs were further analysed at the level of specific ORF or position within ORF. Breadth was defined as annotated unique rearrangements over total unique productive rearrangements; depth was the summed frequency of those rearrangements. Two-sided Wilcoxon rank-sum tests were applied when comparing TCR breadth between groups. Here the immuneACCESS table is served through TCRdb, limited to in-frame sequences with V and J called. Missing clones are a known gap in these copies; in checked studies unresolved V genes cover under half, and the rest lacks a known reason. The V and J calls and the clone size are those of that table, but D and trimming were determined from the DNA. A total of more than 150,000 clones appear in this sample, around 88% of them only once. Under 7.5% of the sample lies in the top ten.

The source of this sequence is a human donor who had recovered from COVID-19. The chain joins TRBV19 to TRBJ1-1; 6 matching bases give a weak D call of TRBD1. The sample here was peripheral blood, taken after recovery from COVID-19. The CDR3 region: CASSINRVPEAFF. The DNA reads TGTGCCAGTAGTATTAACAGGGTACCTGAAGCTTTCTTT.